Described below is a single T cell receptor (beta chain) sequence and its context. This sample is drawn from a study of blood T cell repertoires in COVID-19. In the study overall: From T cells, B-cell-depleted T cells, or PBMCs came the material, which was cDNA or gDNA.

In the study's own analysis: The authors estimated nucleated cell counts from reference gene primer amplification. Method: immunoSEQ multiplex PCR; TCRdb's copy keeps in-frame clones and lacks some. The V and J calls and clone size are taken from that table; D and trimming were inferred from the DNA. Among roughly 100,000 clones listed, around 87% were seen once. Trimming pared 6 bases from V and 4 bases from J, leaving 10 bases between. This CDR3 contains 14 residues. Per the germline V gene, CDR1 is MNHEY and CDR2 is SMNVEV (reference sequence). The sequence derives from a man aged 45-65 years with active or convalescent COVID-19. The sequenced sample consisted of peripheral blood. The chain employs TRBV27 and TRBJ1-6; D unresolved. The CDR3 here is CASRTSGYNSPLHF. In nucleotides, the CDR3 is TGTGCCAGCAGGACGAGCGGGTATAATTCACCCCTCCACTTT.